This section outlines one T cell receptor beta chain sequence together with its context. V lost 3 bases, J lost 4 bases, and 7 bases lay in between. CDR1 is SGDLS and CDR2 is YYNGEE in the germline V gene. The CDR3 covers 12 residues. Original processing methods: Cell counts per sample came from amplifying reference gene primers. Data came from immunoSEQ multiplex PCR; TCRdb stores just in-frame clones and leaves some out. Clone size and the V and J calls come from that table; the DNA yielded D and trimming. The table lists about 440,000 clones, around 88% of them singletons, with about 12% in the top ten. This sample is drawn from a study of blood T cell repertoires in COVID-19. Study overall: Samples representing acute and convalescent COVID-19 were sourced from the United States, Italy and Spain. T cells, B-cell-depleted T cells, or PBMCs supplied cDNA or gDNA.

Seattle enrolled patients during active infection and tracked them longitudinally. Source material: peripheral blood. The source is a woman in her fifties or sixties with COVID-19, enrolled during active disease. The rearrangement uses TRBV9 and TRBJ1-2, with D hard to call. CDR3: CASSAWSYGYTF. For the CDR3, the DNA is TGTGCCAGCAGCGCCTGGAGCTATGGCTACACCTTC.